The clone carrying this T cell receptor beta chain has only a few counts. Its antigen is as yet unknown. The sample belongs to a study of Ad26.COV2.S vaccination and SARS-CoV-2 variants. Only in-frame clones appear in the TCRdb table, and some are missing; sequencing was by immunoSEQ multiplex PCR. The sample includes over 110,000 clones, about nine tenths of them seen just once. V lost 6 bases and J lost 6; bases outside the gene matches: 5. Germline-derived CDR1 and CDR2 are SEHNR and FQNEAQ (reference sequence). This CDR3 contains 14 residues. Whole-study findings and limits: Total T cell responses may have been underestimated by the TCR breadth and depth analyses. Following vaccination, spike-specific CD8+ and CD4+ T cell responses reportedly exhibited substantial breadth.

This TCR came from a human donor who had recovered from COVID-19. The rearrangement uses TRBV7-9 and TRBJ1-6; 7 nucleotides agree with TRBD1. The sequences come from peripheral blood, collected after recovery from COVID-19. The DNA for the CDR3 is TGTGCCAGCAGGCCCTCAGGGGGTAATTCACCCCTCCACTTT. It specifies CASRPSGGNSPLHF.